These T cell receptor beta chains were read from a single sample in a study of blood T cell repertoires in COVID-19. Profiled with immunoSEQ multiplex PCR; TCRdb holds only in-frame clones, not every one. The repertoire has around 70,000 clones, 91% of them found once; the top ten carry less than 8%. The specimen sequenced was peripheral blood. The receptor set was obtained from a human donor in a cohort sampled during active COVID-19. The CDR3 runs from the conserved cysteine through the conserved F or W. Fields, in order: V gene, D gene, J gene, clone size, CDR3 DNA, CDR3 protein. The D gene is left open where the match is weak. A row's size may be missing; if present it is once, few, many or a size class.

>TRBV10-3|.|TRBJ2-7|.
TGTGCCATCAGACTGCCCGACAGCACTGACGAGCAGTACTTC
CAIRLPDSTDEQYF
>TRBV3-1/TRBV3-2|.|TRBJ2-5|.
TGTGCCAGCAGCCAACGCGGGCAAGAGACCCAGTACTTC
CASSQRGQETQYF
>TRBV7-6|.|TRBJ1-3|.
TGTGCCAGCAGTACGCAGGTACACTCTGGAAACACCATATATTTT
CASSTQVHSGNTIYF
>TRBV7-8|.|TRBJ1-4|.
TGTGCCAGCAGCTTATGGGGAGGCGGTGAAAAACTGTTTTTT
CASSLWGGGEKLFF
>TRBV5-6|.|TRBJ1-1|.
TGTGCCAGCAGCTTGGGGATTCAGGGGAGCACTGAAGCTTTCTTT
CASSLGIQGSTEAFF
>TRBV30|TRBD2|TRBJ2-1|.
TGTGCCTGGGAACCGGGACTAGCGGGAGATGAGCAGTTCTTC
CAWEPGLAGDEQFF
>TRBV18|TRBD1|TRBJ2-3|.
TGTGCCAGCTCCCTGGACAGGGGGCTCACAGATACGCAGTATTTT
CASSLDRGLTDTQYF
>TRBV6-5|.|TRBJ2-1|.
TGTGCCAGCAGTTACTCGACTACTGGAAATGAGCAGTTCTTC
CASSYSTTGNEQFF
>TRBV4-3|.|TRBJ2-6|.
TGCGCCAGCAGCCAAGCCCTACACAGCTCTGGGGCCAACGTCCTGACTTTC
CASSQALHSSGANVLTF
>TRBV11-2|.|TRBJ1-3|.
TGTGCCAGCAGCTTAGGGGGAGACACCATATATTTT
CASSLGGDTIYF
>TRBV9|.|TRBJ1-6|.
TGTGCCAGCAGCGTAGGTACAGGAATAGGTTCACCCCTCCACTTT
CASSVGTGIGSPLHF
>TRBV5-5|TRBD2|TRBJ2-3|.
TGTGCCAGCAGCTTTCGGGGGGTGAGCACAGATACGCAGTATTTT
CASSFRGVSTDTQYF
>TRBV12-5|TRBD1|TRBJ2-7|.
TGTGCTAGTGGTTTGGGACAGGGAGCATTTTACGAGCAGTACTTC
CASGLGQGAFYEQYF
>TRBV7-3|.|TRBJ2-5|.
TGTGCCAGCAGCTCTAGCGTCCGGGAGACCCAGTACTTC
CASSSSVRETQYF
>TRBV9|TRBD2|TRBJ2-3|.
TGTGCCAGCAGCGTAAGGACTAGCGGGAGTCTTCCAGATACGCAGTATTTT
CASSVRTSGSLPDTQYF
>TRBV10-1|.|TRBJ1-6|.
TGCGCCAGCAGTCCAGGCGGGGGGCCGGATAATTCACCCCTCCACTTT
CASSPGGGPDNSPLHF
>TRBV28|TRBD2|TRBJ2-7|.
TGTGCCAGCAGCCTGCTAGCGGTGTCCTACGAGCAGTACTTC
CASSLLAVSYEQYF
>TRBV4-3|.|TRBJ1-6|.
TGCGCCAGCAGCCAGGCCTTCAATTCACCCCTCCACTTT
CASSQAFNSPLHF
>TRBV6-5|.|TRBJ1-5|.
TGTGCCAGCACCCGAGCGGGACCGGCGGAACAGCCCCAGCATTTT
CASTRAGPAEQPQHF
>TRBV6-5|TRBD2|TRBJ2-5|.
TGTGCCAGCAGTTCATATCTAGCGGGGGACCAAGAGACCCAGTACTTC
CASSSYLAGDQETQYF
>TRBV28|.|TRBJ2-2|.
TGTGCCAGCAGTTTGGGGAGGGGGACCGGGGAGCTGTTTTTT
CASSLGRGTGELFF
>TRBV5-1|.|TRBJ1-3|.
TGCGCCAGCAGCCTGAGCTCTGGAAACACCATATATTTT
CASSLSSGNTIYF
>TRBV7-2|TRBD2|TRBJ2-7|.
TGTGCCAGCAGCCCACGGGAGGGGTTCCCCTACGAGCAGTACTTC
CASSPREGFPYEQYF
>TRBV15|.|TRBJ2-5|.
TGTGCCACCAGCAGAGATCGTAGCAGACAAGAGACCCAGTACTTC
CATSRDRSRQETQYF
>TRBV5-1|.|TRBJ1-1|few
TGCGCCAGCAGCTCGACAGGGAACACTGAAGCTTTCTTT
CASSSTGNTEAFF
>TRBV5-1|.|TRBJ2-1|.
TGCGCCAGCAGCTTTACCCCGCGGAATGAGCAGTTCTTC
CASSFTPRNEQFF
>TRBV5-1|.|TRBJ2-7|.
TGCGCCAGCAGCGTTACCGGGACTCAATCCTACGAGCAGTACTTC
CASSVTGTQSYEQYF
>TRBV30|TRBD2|TRBJ2-7|.
TGTGCCTGGGCCGTTTGGACTAGCGGAGTATACGAGCAGTACTTC
CAWAVWTSGVYEQYF
>TRBV4-3|.|TRBJ2-1|.
TGCGCCAGCAGCCAAGATACCCCAGTTCAGGAGCAGTTCTTC
CASSQDTPVQEQFF
>TRBV6-2/TRBV6-3|TRBD1|TRBJ1-2|once
TGTGCCAGCAGCCTAGGACAGGACTATGGCTACACCTTC
CASSLGQDYGYTF
>TRBV2|.|TRBJ2-2|.
TGTGCCAGCAGTGTTGGCTTCTACACCGGGGAGCTGTTTTTT
CASSVGFYTGELFF
>TRBV6-2/TRBV6-3|.|TRBJ2-7|.
TGTGCCAGCAGTTACAGGGCAGGGGCGACCTACGAGCAGTACTTC
CASSYRAGATYEQYF
>TRBV15|.|TRBJ1-4|.
TGTGCCACCAGCAGAGATCGGGAGGGCGAAAAACTGTTTTTT
CATSRDREGEKLFF
>TRBV2|TRBD1|TRBJ2-2|.
TGTGCCAGCAGGGCCGGGACAGGGTACACCGGGGAGCTGTTTTTT
CASRAGTGYTGELFF
>TRBV2|TRBD2|TRBJ2-1|.
TGTGCCAGCAGTGATGGTAGCGGGTACAATGAGCAGTTCTTC
CASSDGSGYNEQFF
>TRBV18|TRBD2|TRBJ2-7|.
TGTGCCAGCTCACGGTCGGGAGGGGAGTACGAGCAGTACTTC
CASSRSGGEYEQYF
>TRBV9|TRBD1|TRBJ1-4|.
TGTGCCAGCAGCATCGGACAGGCCTTGTCTGAAAAACTGTTTTTT
CASSIGQALSEKLFF
>TRBV7-6|TRBD2|TRBJ2-5|.
TGTGCCAGCAGCTTATCCTCTAGCGGCGAGACCCAGTACTTC
CASSLSSSGETQYF
>TRBV27|.|TRBJ2-1|.
TGTGCCAGCAGTTTATCGTCTAGAGCGTATTCGGGTGAGCAGTTCTTC
CASSLSSRAYSGEQFF
>TRBV28|TRBD2|TRBJ2-3|.
TGTGCCAGCAGTTTCAGACTAGCGGGAGATACAGATACGCAGTATTTT
CASSFRLAGDTDTQYF
>TRBV4-1|TRBD1|TRBJ2-5|medium-sized
TGCGCCAGCAGCCAAGATGGGACAGGGGATCAAGAGACCCAGTACTTC
CASSQDGTGDQETQYF
>TRBV6-5|.|TRBJ2-7|once
TGTGCCAGCACCACCCGCCAGGGCGAGCAGTACTTC
CASTTRQGEQYF
>TRBV15|.|TRBJ2-4|.
TGTGCCACCAGCAGGAACAGGGCAAGCGCCAAAAACATTCAGTACTTC
CATSRNRASAKNIQYF
>TRBV5-1|TRBD2|TRBJ2-7|few
TGCGCCAGCAGCTTTAGCGGGGACTCCTACGAGCAGTACTTC
CASSFSGDSYEQYF
>TRBV2|.|TRBJ2-1|.
TGTGCCAGCAGTGGGGGGCCTCCCCGAGACAGTGAGCAGTTCTTC
CASSGGPPRDSEQFF
>TRBV28|TRBD1|TRBJ2-7|.
TGTGCCAGCAGTTTGCGACAGGGTCGGCACGAGCAGTACTTC
CASSLRQGRHEQYF
>TRBV20-1|TRBD1|TRBJ1-1|.
TGCAGTGCTAGGGGGACAGGGAATGGTTTCTTT
CSARGTGNGFF
>TRBV11-2|.|TRBJ1-4|.
TGTGCCAGCAGCCTTTCGCTTCAGGGTAATCTGTTTTTT
CASSLSLQGNLFF